This T cell receptor (beta chain) was identified during a study of blood T cell repertoires in COVID-19 (dated by TCRdb to the early 2020s). A note on the overall study: Collaborator samples came from the United States, Italy and Spain and covered acute and convalescent phases of COVID-19. The material from the prospective study consisted of cDNA or gDNA derived from T cells, B-cell-depleted T cells, or PBMCs. The dataset comprised deeply sampled blood TCRbeta repertoires from subjects exposed to, actively infected with, or recovered from COVID-19. The repertoires were made available in a free public database intended to serve as a resource for research on the immune response to SARS-CoV-2. Samples came from the ongoing ImmuneRACE study (first 160 participants) plus 1,254 subjects from 6 global collaborators. Sample metadata almost always included a de-identified subject ID, COVID-19 status, age in years and sex. Where HLA class I and class II types were available, the types were taken from metadata supplied by the sample provider, not from assay-based typing.

The immunoSEQ Assay, a bias-controlled multiplex PCR, was used to amplify TCRbeta CDR3 regions from genomic DNA. The paper's data handling went like this. Within the assay, amplification of reference gene primers was used to estimate how many nucleated cells each sample contained. To quantify the absolute abundance of each unique TCRbeta CDR3 rearrangement, sequence reads were collapsed and filtered. For each sample, productive Simpson clonality was calculated by taking the square root of Simpson's diversity index across productive rearrangements. TCRdb mirrors the immuneACCESS table, restricted to in-frame sequences. Some clones are absent from its copies; in checked studies, under half trace to an unresolved V gene, and the reason for the others is unknown. V and J calls and clone size come straight from that table; D and trimming were deduced from the DNA. Here the sample has 150,000 or so clones; over 60% occur a single time. The ten largest clones capture approximately 9% of the sample.

Collaborating institutions collected whole blood in K2EDTA tubes following their own protocols. For TCRbeta analysis, collaborators shipped samples as frozen whole blood, isolated PBMCs, or DNA extracted from either of those sample types. Including cysteine and phenylalanine, the CDR3 has 13 amino acids. Of all the DNA, just the CDR3 is kept, 39 bases in frame from base 1. From a lookup of the germline V gene (reference sequence), CDR1 and CDR2 are SGHNT and YYREEE. The full study reports these points: The quantity of clinical and demographic metadata differed by source and by participant and was supplied without curation.

To note about this clone: The specificity of this receptor is unknown. A read error may produce the germline difference seen at one junction end.

Material: peripheral blood. The sequence links TRBV5-4 to TRBJ1-1, with the D gene call left open. This receptor was taken from a woman between 50 and 59 years old with active or convalescent COVID-19. The CDR3 reads CASSLEVYTEAFF. In nucleotide form, the sequence is TGTGCCAGCAGCTTGGAAGTGTACACGGAAGCTTTCTTT.